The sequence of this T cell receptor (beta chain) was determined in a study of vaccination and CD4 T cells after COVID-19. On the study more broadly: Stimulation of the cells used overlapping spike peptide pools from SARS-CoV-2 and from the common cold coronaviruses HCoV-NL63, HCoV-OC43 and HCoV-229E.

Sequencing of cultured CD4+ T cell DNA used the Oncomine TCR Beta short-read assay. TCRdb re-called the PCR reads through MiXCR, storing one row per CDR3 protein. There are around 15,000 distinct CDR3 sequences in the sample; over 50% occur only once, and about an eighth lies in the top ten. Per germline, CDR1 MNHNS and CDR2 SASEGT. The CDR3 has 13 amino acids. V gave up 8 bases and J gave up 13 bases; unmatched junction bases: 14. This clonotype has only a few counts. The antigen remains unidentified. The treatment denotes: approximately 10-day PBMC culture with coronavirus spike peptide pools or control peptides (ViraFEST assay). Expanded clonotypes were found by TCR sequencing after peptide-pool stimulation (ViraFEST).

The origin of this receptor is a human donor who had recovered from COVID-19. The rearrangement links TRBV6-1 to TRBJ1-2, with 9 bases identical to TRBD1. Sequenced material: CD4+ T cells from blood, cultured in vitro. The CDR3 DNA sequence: TGTGCCAGCGGGAAGGACAGGGGAGTCGTTCGCACCTTC. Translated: CASGKDRGVVRTF.